The 16 T cell receptor beta chains below come from one sample, sequenced in a study of blood T cell repertoires in COVID-19. Repertoires were generated with immunoSEQ multiplex PCR, while TCRdb's copy carries only in-frame clones and drops some. The table lists 250,000 to 300,000 clones, about 88% of them singletons. The sequenced material came from peripheral blood. All receptors come from a woman aged 70-85 years with COVID-19, enrolled during active disease.

This chain joins TRBV6-6 and TRBJ2-5; the match to TRBD1 covers 9 bases. The junction had 0 bases not matched to a gene; V was cut back by 0 bases and J by 4 bases. The CDR3 has 14 amino acids. CDR1 MNHNY and CDR2 SVGAGI come from the germline V gene (reference sequence). In DNA form, the CDR3 reads TGTGCCAGCAGTTACTCGACAGGGGGAGAGACCCAGTACTTC. It translates to CASSYSTGGETQYF.

This rearrangement joins TRBV5-1 to TRBJ2-2; maybe TRBD1 (6 bases). V was cut by 0 bases and J by 1 base, with 10 bases left in between. Germline V CDR1 and CDR2: SGHRS, YFSETQ. The CDR3 consists of 16 residues. CDR3 nucleotides: TGCGCCAGCAGCTTGGCCTCGGGACAGAACACCGGGGAGCTGTTTTTT. Translation gives CASSLASGQNTGELFF.

The rearrangement joins TRBV18 to TRBJ2-2; D is undetermined. Germline V gene lookup returns CDR1 KGHSH and CDR2 LQKENI. The CDR3 contains 14 residues. V lost 5 bases, J lost 3 bases, and 10 bases lay in between. The CDR3 protein is CASSKTADTGELFF. The CDR3 coding sequence is TGTGCCAGCTCAAAAACAGCTGACACCGGGGAGCTGTTTTTT.

The chain employs TRBV15 and TRBJ2-7; D ambiguous. Germline V CDR1 and CDR2: LNHNV, YYDKDF (reference sequence). V lost 4 bases, J lost 4 bases, and 17 bases lay in between. CDR3 size: 15 residues. CDR3 sequence: CATSTFYVRGYEQYF. The CDR3 bases are TGTGCCACCAGCACGTTCTACGTGAGAGGATACGAGCAGTACTTC.

The V and J genes are TRBV30 and TRBJ2-1, with 9 bases matching TRBD1. V shed 2 bases and J 7 bases; nucleotides not matched to a gene: 3. Germline V lookup: CDR1 GTSNPN, CDR2 SVGIG (reference sequence). The CDR3 extends over 13 amino acids. As DNA, the CDR3 is TGTGCCTGGAGTTCGGGACAGGGTAATGAGCAGTTCTTC. Translated: CAWSSGQGNEQFF.

CDR3: CASSLVLAGAKNNEQFF. The CDR3 region has the DNA TGCGCCAGCAGCTTGGTACTAGCGGGGGCCAAAAACAATGAGCAGTTCTTC. This chain links TRBV5-1 with TRBJ2-1; 11 bases are a match to TRBD2. This CDR3 region has 17 residues. V dropped 0 bases and J dropped 5; count of bases not matched to a gene: 7. Germline V CDR1 and CDR2: SGHRS, YFSETQ.

The chain has TRBV24-1 and TRBJ2-7, with TRBD2 as a possible D gene (6 bases). Trimming shortened V by 4 bases and J by 3 bases, and 9 bases separated the two germline ends. CDR3 length equals 13 residues. Germline values: CDR1 KGHDR, CDR2 SFDVKD. CDR3 amino acids: CATSDSSVYEQYF. As DNA, the CDR3 is TGTGCCACCAGTGACTCTAGCGTCTACGAGCAGTACTTC.

The V call is TRBV18, the J call TRBJ2-7, with D tentatively TRBD2 (6 bases). Germline lookup yields CDR1 KGHSH and CDR2 LQKENI. CDR3 length: 14 amino acids. V dropped 6 bases and J dropped 2 bases, with 14 bases sitting between them. Here the CDR3 reads CASSPRRDTYEQYF. The DNA of the CDR3 is TGTGCCAGCTCCCCCAGGAGGGATACCTACGAGCAGTACTTC.

The chain has TRBV5-6 and TRBJ2-1; 9 bases fit TRBD2. The germline V gene encodes CDR1 SGHDT and CDR2 YYEEEE. Germline trimming cut 3 bases from V and 2 bases from J; bases unmatched to any gene: 3. The CDR3 covers 15 residues. CDR3 bases: TGTGCCAGCAGCTGGGAGCGGGGGGCCTACAATGAGCAGTTCTTC. Its translation: CASSWERGAYNEQFF. The variable domain in full, completed from reference TRBV5-6 and TRBJ2-1, reads DAGVTQSPTHLIKTRGQQVTLRCSPKSGHDTVSWYQQALGQGPQFIFQYYEEEERQRGNFPDRFSGHQFPNYSSELNVNALLLGDSALYLCASSWERGAYNEQFFGPGTRLTVL.

This chain links TRBV30 with TRBJ1-4; no clear D. Germline loops: CDR1 GTSNPN, CDR2 SVGIG (reference sequence). The CDR3 loop spans 14 amino acids. V gave up 0 bases and J gave up 4 bases, with 9 bases separating them. CDR3 amino acids: CAWSVRRSNEKLFF. CDR3 DNA: TGTGCCTGGAGTGTGCGGCGGAGTAATGAAAAACTGTTTTTT.

This rearrangement joins TRBV27 to TRBJ1-1; possible D gene TRBD1, 5 bases. CDR1 MNHEY and CDR2 SMNVEV come from the germline V gene (reference sequence). CDR3 length equals 14 residues. V gave up 2 bases and J gave up 1 base, with 8 bases separating them. The CDR3 DNA follows: TGTGCCAGCAGTTTACGACAGCAGAACACTGAAGCTTTCTTT. Amino acids: CASSLRQQNTEAFF.

The chain has TRBV19 and TRBJ2-3, with a tentative D call TRBD1 (6 bases). The V end lost 4 bases, the J end lost 2 bases, and 10 bases lay between the germline ends. The CDR3 covers 14 residues. Looked up from germline, CDR1 is LNHDA and CDR2 is SQIVND (reference sequence). CDR3 sequence reads: CASSTWDITDTQYF. The CDR3 coding sequence is TGTGCCAGTAGTACCTGGGACATCACAGATACGCAGTATTTT. The full variable domain, completed using reference TRBV19 and TRBJ2-3, is DGGITQSPKYLFRKEGQNVTLSCEQNLNHDAMYWYRQDPGQGLRLIYYSQIVNDFQKGDIAEGYSVSREKKESFPLTVTSAQKNPTAFYLCASSTWDITDTQYFGPGTRLTVL.

This clone has just a few counts. J is TRBJ2-5 and V is TRBV3-1 (or the pseudogene TRBV3-2); 9 bases are a match to TRBD2. This CDR3 contains 17 residues. The V gene's germline CDR1 is LGHDT and CDR2 YNNKEL (reference sequence). The V gene end was trimmed by 1 base and the J gene end by 8 bases; junction bases not matched to a gene: 14. This chain's CDR3 is CASSQGRQRGVAGTQYF. Written as DNA, the CDR3 is TGTGCCAGCAGCCAAGGAAGACAGCGGGGGGTCGCAGGAACCCAGTACTTC.

V usage is TRBV24-1 and J usage is TRBJ1-1; 11 bases agree with TRBD1. CDR1 is KGHDR and CDR2 is SFDVKD in the germline V gene. The ends lost 5 bases at V and 11 bases at J; junction bases unmatched: 9. The CDR3 covers 14 residues. This CDR3 is CATSGGQGAQAAFF. CDR3 DNA sequence: TGTGCCACCAGTGGTGGACAGGGGGCTCAGGCTGCTTTCTTT.

This clone is a singleton in its sample. The chain joins TRBV6-1 to TRBJ1-4, with D possibly being TRBD1 (5 bases). Trimming took off 1 base at V and 7 bases at J, with 13 bases between the two ends. The CDR3 spans 15 residues. Germline lookup yields CDR1 MNHNS and CDR2 SASEGT. The CDR3, as DNA: TGTGCCAGCAGTGAAGTGGGGGGATTAGGTGAAAAACTGTTTTTT. Translation: CASSEVGGLGEKLFF.

The chain combines TRBV10-3 with TRBJ2-7; weak D call: TRBD1 (6 bases). Germline V lookup: CDR1 ENHRY, CDR2 SYGVKD. V lost 11 bases and J lost 6, with 14 bases in between. The CDR3 length is 11 residues. CDR3 sequence (DNA): TGTGCCTCACTACAGGGTTCCGAGCAGTACTTC. It encodes CASLQGSEQYF.